The next 21 T cell receptor beta chains were all read from a single sample in a study of cytomegalovirus exposure and HLA in healthy donors (dated by TCRdb to 2016 to 2017). The library was prepared using the immunoSEQ multiplex PCR assay. Sourced from immuneACCESS, this table was stored by TCRdb with only in-frame sequences that have V and J called. A share of the clones is absent; for the studies checked, an unresolved V gene accounts for under half, and the remainder has no known explanation. The sample includes over 150,000 clones, with around nine tenths observed a single time. The top ten hold roughly 4.2% of the sample. Material for sequencing was PBMCs. The receptors come from a man aged 18 to 35 in good health and CMV-seropositive.

This rearrangement joins TRBV2 to TRBJ2-1, with TRBD2 identical over 10 bases. Per germline, CDR1 SNHLY and CDR2 FYNNEI. This CDR3 has 13 amino acids. The V and J ends lost 11 bases and 3 bases, in that order; junction bases with no gene match: 4. For the CDR3, the DNA is TGTGCCGGTTCTAGCGGGAGCTACAATGAGCAGTTCTTC. This encodes CAGSSGSYNEQFF.

This rearrangement joins TRBV27 to TRBJ2-5, with 7 bases lining up with TRBD1. CDR3 length: 14 residues. With 4 bases clipped from V and 6 bases from J, the junction kept 8 bases outside the gene matches. Germline CDR1 reads MNHEY; CDR2 reads SMNVEV (reference sequence). The CDR3 DNA follows: TGTGCCAGCAGTTCAACAGACAGGGTGAAGACCCAGTACTTC. Amino acid sequence: CASSSTDRVKTQYF.

V and J are TRBV7-8 and TRBJ2-3, with 9 bases identical to TRBD1. V trimming: 2 bases; J trimming: 6 bases; junction bases outside the gene matches: 12. CDR1 and CDR2 (germline): SGHVS, FQNEAQ. The CDR3 contains 17 residues. Here the CDR3 DNA reads TGTGCCAGCAGCTTAATTGTGACAGGGGGTCCCGGGGATACGCAGTATTTT. Residues: CASSLIVTGGPGDTQYF.

The chain employs TRBV5-1 and TRBJ2-4, with a weak D call TRBD2 (6 bases). Deletions cut 3 bases from V and 0 bases from J, with 7 bases between. This CDR3 is 14 amino acids long. Germline CDR1 SGHRS, CDR2 YFSETQ. CDR3 sequence reads: CASSWDLAKNIQYF. DNA of the CDR3: TGCGCCAGCAGCTGGGACTTAGCCAAAAACATTCAGTACTTC.

The V and J genes are TRBV7-6 and TRBJ2-1, with D perhaps matching TRBD1 (5 bases). The CDR3 runs 16 residues. Trimming stripped 5 bases from V and 1 base from J, with 15 bases between. Germline assignment: CDR1 SGHVS and CDR2 FNYEAQ. The CDR3 here is CASSQYGHGSYNEQFF. The CDR3 DNA reads as TGTGCCAGCAGCCAGTACGGACACGGGTCCTACAATGAGCAGTTCTTC.

This clone was counted a single time. This chain uses TRBV25-1 with TRBJ2-3; no firm D call. V lost 2 bases and J lost 0, with 15 bases in between. CDR1 is MGHDK and CDR2 is SYGVNS in the germline V gene. The CDR3 length is 17 residues. CDR3 nucleotides: TGTGCCAGCAGTGAACCCCCAGCAGTGACTAGCACAGATACGCAGTATTTT. Translated: CASSEPPAVTSTDTQYF.

The chain is built from TRBV5-1 and TRBJ1-3; TRBD1 might be the D (6 bases). The ends were cut back, 4 bases at V and 3 bases at J, with 11 bases in the middle. CDR1 and CDR2 (germline): SGHRS, YFSETQ. This CDR3 is built from 14 residues. CDR3 DNA: TGCGCCAGCAGCCTTACAGGGTTTGGAAACACCATATATTTT. Its translation: CASSLTGFGNTIYF.

This clone was seen once. This chain links TRBV30 with TRBJ2-7; TRBD1 matches at 11 bases. The germline CDR1 and CDR2 sequences are GTSNPN and SVGIG (reference sequence). The CDR3 covers 13 residues. Trimming cost V 3 bases and J 2 bases; bases outside gene matches: 0. CDR3 loop: CAWRDRGPYEQYF. CDR3 DNA: TGTGCCTGGAGGGACAGGGGGCCCTACGAGCAGTACTTC. Complete variable domain (other parts from reference TRBV30 and TRBJ2-7): SQTIHQWPATLVQPVGSPLSLECTVEGTSNPNLYWYRQAAGRGLQLLFYSVGIGQISSEVPQNLSASRPQDRQFILSSKKLLLSDSGFYLCAWRDRGPYEQYFGPGTRLTVT.

The gene calls are TRBV29-1 and TRBJ1-1, with TRBD1 identical over 9 bases. Losses at the gene ends were 4 bases for V and 2 bases for J; bases not matched to a gene: 2. The germline V gene encodes CDR1 SQVTM and CDR2 ANQGSEA. The CDR3 totals 13 residues. As DNA, the CDR3 is TGCAGCGTTGGACAGGGGGTCAACACTGAAGCTTTCTTT. Translation: CSVGQGVNTEAFF. The variable domain in full, completed from reference TRBV29-1 and TRBJ1-1, reads SAVISQKPSRDICQRGTSLTIQCQVDSQVTMMFWYRQQPGQSLTLIATANQGSEATYESGFVIDKFPISRPNLTFSTLTVSNMSPEDSSIYLCSVGQGVNTEAFFGQGTRLTVV.

This clone was found once. This chain uses TRBV4-1 with TRBJ2-5; the match to TRBD2 covers 13 bases. Per the germline V gene, CDR1 is MGHRA and CDR2 is YSYEKL. With 3 bases clipped from V and 4 bases from J, the junction kept 5 bases outside the gene matches. This CDR3 spans 16 amino acids. In DNA, the CDR3 is TGCGCCAGCAGCCAGACCGGACTAGCGGGAGTAGAGACCCAGTACTTC. As protein: CASSQTGLAGVETQYF.

The gene calls are TRBV6-4 and TRBJ2-1; TRBD2 matches 8 bases. With V trimmed by 6 bases and J by 0 bases, 4 bases remained unmatched. Per germline, CDR1 MRHNA and CDR2 SNTAGT. This CDR3 comprises 15 residues. In DNA, the CDR3 is TGTGCCAGCAGCGAGCGGGAGAGCTCCTACAATGAGCAGTTCTTC. Amino acids: CASSERESSYNEQFF.

This clone came up a few times. The chain uses TRBV29-1 and TRBJ2-5; TRBD2 matches 8 bases. The length of the CDR3 is 12 residues. J lost 5 bases, V lost 5 bases, and 4 bases had no gene match. Germline V CDR1 and CDR2: SQVTM, ANQGSEA. CDR3 residues: CSVRTSLETQYF. DNA for the CDR3: TGCAGCGTTCGGACTAGCCTGGAGACCCAGTACTTC.

Concerning this clone: One junction end does not reproduce the germline sequence, and a read error may be involved. V and J are TRBV6-1 and TRBJ2-7; 12 nucleotides align to TRBD1. The CDR3 is 16 residues long. Germline V gene lookup returns CDR1 MNHNS and CDR2 SASEGT. CDR3 sequence reads: CASSEVLGQGASEQYF. The CDR3 DNA sequence: TGTGCCAGCAGCGAAGTCCTGGGACAGGGGGCCTCCGAGCAGTACTTC.

The rearrangement uses TRBV6-1 and TRBJ2-1; 9 bases are a match to TRBD2. The V gene's germline CDR1 is MNHNS and CDR2 SASEGT. CDR3 length: 14 residues. V was clipped by 10 bases and J by 8 bases; unmatched bases: 12. The CDR3 region is CATNWREGGDEQFF. CDR3 nucleotides: TGTGCCACCAACTGGCGGGAGGGGGGCGATGAGCAGTTCTTC.

This chain links TRBV30 with TRBJ2-5; 7 bases map to TRBD1. Germline loops: CDR1 GTSNPN, CDR2 SVGIG (reference sequence). The CDR3 contains 14 residues. The V gene end was trimmed by 4 bases and the J gene end by 5 bases; junction bases not matched to a gene: 10. The CDR3 DNA follows: TGTGCCTGGATTCCCCAGGGGGTACAGGAGACCCAGTACTTC. The encoded protein is CAWIPQGVQETQYF.

This clone is a singleton in its sample. This rearrangement joins TRBV7-8 to TRBJ1-1; D gene unclear. Germline V gene lookup returns CDR1 SGHVS and CDR2 FQNEAQ. The ends were cut back, 1 base at V and 1 base at J, with 4 bases in the middle. The CDR3 extends over 13 amino acids. Here the CDR3 reads CASSLVQNTEAFF. CDR3 bases: TGTGCCAGCAGCTTAGTTCAGAACACTGAAGCTTTCTTT.

The rearrangement links TRBV28 to TRBJ2-5; TRBD2 aligns across 10 bases. Trimming at V came to 6 bases and at J to 11 bases, leaving 12 bases not matched to a gene. The CDR3 consists of 14 residues. Per germline, CDR1 MDHEN and CDR2 SYDVKM. The CDR3 coding sequence is TGTGCCAGCAGGCTCCCGGGACTAGCGAATTCTCAGTACTTC. It translates to CASRLPGLANSQYF.

V usage is TRBV6-1 and J usage is TRBJ2-3, with 8 bases matching TRBD2. V trimming: 1 base; J trimming: 8 bases; junction bases outside the gene matches: 14. The CDR3 loop spans 17 amino acids. Germline assignment: CDR1 MNHNS and CDR2 SASEGT. CDR3 DNA: TGTGCCAGCAGTGAAGGGGGCGCGGGAGCGGCGGGGGGTACGCAGTATTTT. Translated: CASSEGGAGAAGGTQYF.

The chain couples TRBV7-3 to TRBJ2-5; unclear D gene. This CDR3 spans 13 amino acids. Trimming pared 2 bases from V and 5 bases from J, leaving 9 bases between. Per germline, CDR1 SGHTA and CDR2 FQGTGA. This CDR3 is CASSLDFRETQYF. The CDR3 nucleotides are TGTGCCAGCAGCTTAGACTTCCGGGAGACCCAGTACTTC.

The chain uses TRBV9 and TRBJ1-2; possible D gene TRBD1, 6 bases. V lost 3 bases, J lost 5 bases, and 14 bases lay in between. CDR1 is SGDLS and CDR2 is YYNGEE in the germline V gene. The CDR3 runs to 14 residues. This CDR3 is CASSASITGYGYTF. The CDR3 DNA follows: TGTGCCAGCAGCGCCTCAATCACAGGGTATGGCTACACCTTC. The full variable domain, its missing parts supplied by reference TRBV9 and TRBJ1-2, is DSGVTQTPKHLITATGQRVTLRCSPRSGDLSVYWYQQSLDQGLQFLIQYYNGEERAKGNILERFSAQQFPDLHSELNLSSLELGDSALYFCASSASITGYGYTFGSGTRLTVV.

The chain is built from TRBV7-6 and TRBJ2-2; D is ambiguous. The CDR3 length is 15 residues. Trimming pared 5 bases from V and 3 bases from J, leaving 13 bases between. Germline lookup yields CDR1 SGHVS and CDR2 FNYEAQ. CDR3 region: CASSLGYGHTGELFF. For the CDR3, the DNA is TGTGCCAGCAGCCTGGGCTATGGGCACACCGGGGAGCTGTTTTTT.